This T cell receptor beta chain was sequenced for a study of T cells in Graves' hyperthyroidism and ophthalmopathy. Study overall: Prior to any treatment, at the point of initial diagnosis, peripheral blood was collected.

With a duration under 2 months, the hyperthyroidism was newly diagnosed in patients aged 18 to 65. Diagnosing involved the use of clinical symptoms, serum thyroxine and TRAb, thyroid ultrasound and orbital computed tomography. Using RNA transcripts as the source, TCR beta CDR3 regions were amplified. RT-PCR in the first round (using the HTBI primer set) targeted the TCR CDR3. MiXCR, run by TCRdb on the multiplex PCR reads, gives a single entry per CDR3 protein. This table has approximately 590,000 distinct CDR3 sequences, approximately 14% appearing once. V was shortened by 2 bases and J by 6 bases, with 19 bases between the two germline ends. Germline V gives CDR1 SNHLY, CDR2 FYNNEI. The CDR3 totals 16 residues. This clonotype was found many times.

The source material was blood. The chain recombines TRBV2 with TRBJ1-2; D unclear. The sequence derives from a woman aged 25 to 45 with Graves' hyperthyroidism. CDR3 sequence (DNA): TGTGCCAGCAGTGAAACGAGGTCTGGGGAGGGAGATGGCTACACCTTC. Amino acid sequence: CASSETRSGEGDGYTF. Variable domain in full (rest from reference TRBV2 and TRBJ1-2): EPEVTQTPSHQVTQMGQEVILRCVPISNHLYFYWYRQILGQKVEFLVSFYNNEISEKSEIFDDQFSVERPDGSNFTLKIRSTKLEDSAMYFCASSETRSGEGDGYTFGSGTRLTVV.